The rows below give T cell receptor beta chains drawn from one sample of a study of naive and memory T cell subsets. Via MiXCR, TCRdb re-called the 5' RACE reads, giving one row per CDR3 protein. This table holds approximately 27,000 distinct CDR3 sequences, approximately 20% found once. The receptor source for this set is a female donor in good health. CDR3s include the opening cysteine and the closing phenylalanine or tryptophan. D genes are given only for firm matches. A row's size may be missing; if present it is once, few, many or a size class.

j_gene	len	d_gene	abundance	v_gene	CDR3aa	CDR3nt
TRBJ2-2	13	NA	NA	TRBV12-3/TRBV12-4	CASRDQMAGELFF	TGTGCCAGCAGGGACCAGATGGCCGGGGAGCTGTTTTTT
TRBJ2-3	12	NA	many	TRBV20-1	CSARASTDTQYF	TGCAGTGCTAGGGCTAGCACAGATACGCAGTATTTT
TRBJ2-3	16	TRBD1	many	TRBV7-9	CASSRNRGRPTDTQYF	TGTGCCAGCAGCCGTAACAGGGGGCGCCCCACAGATACGCAGTATTTT
TRBJ1-1	14	NA	many	TRBV6-1	CASSVEGVNTEAFF	TGTGCCAGCAGTGTAGAAGGGGTGAACACTGAAGCTTTCTTT
TRBJ2-7	15	TRBD1	many	TRBV20-1	CSASSGGMSSYEQYF	TGCAGTGCTAGTTCAGGGGGCATGAGCTCCTACGAGCAGTACTTC
TRBJ2-3	11	TRBD2	many	TRBV29-1	CSVAVGGTQYF	TGCAGCGTTGCAGTCGGGGGGACGCAGTATTTT
TRBJ2-5	15	TRBD2	NA	TRBV6-6	CASSYPQRGQETQYF	TGTGCCAGCAGTTACCCTCAGCGGGGCCAAGAGACCCAGTACTTC
TRBJ2-7	15	NA	NA	TRBV20-1	CSARALRESWGEQYF	TGCAGTGCCCGCGCCTTGAGGGAGTCCTGGGGCGAGCAGTACTTC
TRBJ1-6	11	NA	NA	TRBV12-3/TRBV12-4	CASGINSPLHF	TGTGCCAGCGGAATTAATTCACCCCTCCACTTT
TRBJ2-7	15	NA	medium-sized	TRBV7-9	CASSFASGGQYEQYF	TGTGCCTCCTCATTCGCCTCAGGTGGTCAATACGAGCAGTACTTC
TRBJ2-1	14	NA	medium-sized	TRBV7-8	CASSLEVTSDEQFF	TGTGCCAGCAGCTTAGAAGTGACTTCGGATGAGCAGTTCTTC
TRBJ2-5	15	NA	many	TRBV6-5	CASSYNPTGQETQYF	TGTGCCAGCAGTTACAATCCGACAGGCCAAGAGACCCAGTACTTC
TRBJ1-6	15	NA	many	TRBV20-1	CSARDPQGGNSPLHF	TGCAGTGCTAGAGATCCGCAGGGCGGTAATTCACCCCTCCACTTT
TRBJ2-3	15	TRBD1	few	TRBV29-1	CSVFDWDRSTDTQYF	TGCAGCGTGTTTGATTGGGACAGATCCACAGATACGCAGTATTTT
TRBJ2-5	14	TRBD2	NA	TRBV7-9	CASSSKRERRTQYF	TGTGCCAGCAGCTCGAAGCGGGAGAGGCGGACCCAGTACTTC
TRBJ1-1	13	NA	few	TRBV29-1	CSVESGLNTEAFF	TGCAGCGTTGAATCGGGGTTGAACACTGAAGCTTTCTTT
TRBJ2-6	15	NA	NA	TRBV20-1	CSAGYRAPGANVLTF	TGCAGTGCTGGATACAGGGCCCCTGGGGCCAACGTCCTGACTTTC
TRBJ2-7	15	TRBD2	many	TRBV6-5	CASSKGLAGNYEQYF	TGTGCCAGCAGTAAAGGACTAGCGGGAAACTACGAGCAGTACTTC
TRBJ1-1	14	TRBD1	NA	TRBV27	CASSSTGGSGEAFF	TGTGCCAGCAGTTCTACAGGGGGCTCAGGTGAAGCTTTCTTT
TRBJ2-7	13	NA	many	TRBV20-1	CSVRVGTLYEQYF	TGCAGTGTCCGGGTAGGGACTCTCTACGAGCAGTACTTC
TRBJ2-2	13	TRBD2	many	TRBV20-1	CSASGRAPGELFF	TGCAGTGCTAGTGGGAGGGCCCCCGGGGAGCTGTTTTTT
TRBJ1-1	14	NA	few	TRBV20-1	CSAREGAMNTEAFF	TGCAGTGCTAGAGAGGGGGCTATGAACACTGAAGCTTTCTTT
TRBJ2-5	14	NA	NA	TRBV5-1	CASSSTGRMETQYF	TGCGCCAGCAGCTCGACAGGGAGGATGGAGACCCAGTACTTC
TRBJ2-3	13	NA	NA	TRBV29-1	CSVGREWADTQYF	TGCAGCGTTGGCAGGGAATGGGCAGATACGCAGTATTTT
TRBJ2-1	18	TRBD2	many	TRBV6-9	CATLTTNCTGLADHEQFF	TGTGCCACCCTAACAACAAATTGCACGGGACTAGCCGATCATGAGCAGTTCTTC
TRBJ1-1	12	NA	medium-sized	TRBV11-2	CASSGTGITAFF	TGTGCCAGCAGCGGAACCGGGATTACAGCTTTCTTT
TRBJ2-7	15	NA	NA	TRBV6-5	CASSKTPAQPYEQYF	TGTGCCAGCAGTAAGACGCCTGCACAGCCCTACGAGCAGTACTTC
TRBJ1-5	13	NA	NA	TRBV25-1	CATSGVGNQPQHF	TGTGCCACGTCTGGGGTGGGGAATCAGCCCCAGCATTTT
TRBJ1-1	13	NA	few	TRBV20-1	CSARPPGRNEAFF	TGCAGTGCTAGGCCTCCGGGACGGAATGAAGCTTTCTTT
TRBJ1-3	15	TRBD1	medium-sized	TRBV20-1	CSAVKHRGSGNTIYF	TGCAGTGCCGTTAAGCACAGGGGGTCAGGAAACACCATATATTTT
TRBJ1-2	14	NA	NA	TRBV9	CASSVAPAIGGYTF	TGTGCCAGCAGCGTAGCTCCCGCTATAGGGGGCTACACCTTC
TRBJ2-1	12	TRBD2	many	TRBV20-1	CSAAGTTFEQFF	TGCAGTGCTGCCGGGACTACCTTTGAGCAGTTCTTC
TRBJ2-6	12	NA	many	TRBV29-1	CSVASGANVLTF	TGCAGCGTTGCCTCTGGGGCCAACGTCCTGACTTTC
TRBJ1-4	16	TRBD1	NA	TRBV11-2	CASSFSPWDRREKLFF	TGTGCCAGCAGCTTCTCTCCATGGGACAGGAGGGAAAAACTGTTTTTT
TRBJ2-5	13	NA	NA	TRBV29-1	CSVSWQGSGTQYF	TGCAGCGTTTCATGGCAGGGGTCGGGGACCCAGTACTTC
TRBJ1-5	15	NA	many	TRBV6-1	CASSESGHSNQPQHF	TGTGCCAGCAGTGAATCTGGACATAGCAATCAGCCCCAGCATTTT
TRBJ1-2	13	NA	few	TRBV20-1	CSAGTPGASGYTF	TGCAGTGCTGGAACCCCTGGTGCGTCTGGCTACACCTTC
TRBJ2-7	13	TRBD1	NA	TRBV6-4	CASSPTGNYEQYF	TGTGCCAGCAGCCCGACAGGGAACTACGAGCAGTACTTC
TRBJ2-3	12	NA	many	TRBV20-1	CSAAKTGDTQYF	TGCAGTGCTGCAAAAACGGGGGATACGCAGTATTTT
TRBJ2-2	18	NA	NA	TRBV6-5	CASSYSSFGDANTGELFF	TGTGCCAGCAGTTACTCTTCTTTTGGCGACGCGAACACCGGGGAGCTGTTTTTT
TRBJ1-2	13	NA	few	TRBV20-1	CSARDLRGGGYTF	TGCAGTGCTAGAGATCTTAGGGGCGGTGGCTACACCTTC